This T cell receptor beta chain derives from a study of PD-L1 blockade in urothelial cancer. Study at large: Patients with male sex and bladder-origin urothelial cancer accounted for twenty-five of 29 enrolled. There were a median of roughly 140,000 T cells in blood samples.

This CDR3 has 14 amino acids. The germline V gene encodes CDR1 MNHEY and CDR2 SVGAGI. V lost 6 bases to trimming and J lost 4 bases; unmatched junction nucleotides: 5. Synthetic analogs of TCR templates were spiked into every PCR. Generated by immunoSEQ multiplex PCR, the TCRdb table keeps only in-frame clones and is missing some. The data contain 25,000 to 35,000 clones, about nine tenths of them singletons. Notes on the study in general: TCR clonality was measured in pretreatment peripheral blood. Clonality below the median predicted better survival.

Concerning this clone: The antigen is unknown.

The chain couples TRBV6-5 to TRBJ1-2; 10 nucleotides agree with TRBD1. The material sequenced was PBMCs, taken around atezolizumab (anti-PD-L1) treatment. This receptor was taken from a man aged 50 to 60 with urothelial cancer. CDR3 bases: TGTGCCAGCAGCCCCGGGACAGGGGTCTATGGCTACACCTTC. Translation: CASSPGTGVYGYTF.